The sequence of this T cell receptor (beta chain) was determined in a study of PD-1 blockade in classical Hodgkin lymphoma. Relapses following autologous stem cell transplantation were seen in all patients, with brentuximab vedotin exposure varying. The V end lost 8 bases, the J end lost 4 bases, and 17 bases lay between the germline ends. CDR3 length: 14 residues. Germline CDR1 MDHEN, CDR2 SYDVKM. Data came from immunoSEQ multiplex PCR; TCRdb stores just in-frame clones and leaves some out. The table has fewer than 90,000 clones, roughly 90% seen once. A few counts support this clone. The antigen remains unidentified. General study results and limits: Those achieving complete response showed baseline diversity like newly diagnosed patients. Reports described newly diagnosed patients as having lower baseline TCR diversity than healthy donors.

The sequences come from peripheral blood mononuclear cells (PBMCs), collected at baseline. The chain combines TRBV28 with TRBJ1-2; D uncertain. This clonotype was obtained from a human donor with classical Hodgkin lymphoma. In DNA, the CDR3 is TGTGCCAGCTCCGGCAGCCAGAGAAGCTATGGCTACACCTTC. This encodes CASSGSQRSYGYTF.